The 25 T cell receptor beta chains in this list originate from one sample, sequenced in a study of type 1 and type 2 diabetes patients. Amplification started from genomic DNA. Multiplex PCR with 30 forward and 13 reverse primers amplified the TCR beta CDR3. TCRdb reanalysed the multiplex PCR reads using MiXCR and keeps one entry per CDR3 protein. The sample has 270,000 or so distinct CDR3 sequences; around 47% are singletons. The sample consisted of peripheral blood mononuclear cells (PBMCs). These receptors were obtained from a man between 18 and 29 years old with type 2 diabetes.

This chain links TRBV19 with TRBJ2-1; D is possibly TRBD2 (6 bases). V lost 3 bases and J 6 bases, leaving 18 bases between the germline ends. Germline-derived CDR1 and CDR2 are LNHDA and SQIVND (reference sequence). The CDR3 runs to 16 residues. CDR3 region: CASSIRGRPPSNEQFF. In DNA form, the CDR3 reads TGTGCCAGTAGTATCCGGGGGAGGCCCCCCTCCAATGAGCAGTTCTTC.

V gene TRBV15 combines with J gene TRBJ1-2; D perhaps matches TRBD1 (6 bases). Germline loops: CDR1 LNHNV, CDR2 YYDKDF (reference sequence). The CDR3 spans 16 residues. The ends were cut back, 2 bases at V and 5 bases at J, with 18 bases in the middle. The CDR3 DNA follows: TGTGCCACCAGCAGAAAAATACCGGCGCAGGGGTATGGCTACACCTTC. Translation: CATSRKIPAQGYGYTF.

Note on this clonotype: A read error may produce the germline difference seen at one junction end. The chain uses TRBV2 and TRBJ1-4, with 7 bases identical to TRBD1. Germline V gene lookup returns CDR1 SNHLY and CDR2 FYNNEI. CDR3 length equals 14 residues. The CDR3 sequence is CASTRDSTSEKLFF. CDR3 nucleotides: TGTGCCAGCACAAGGGACAGCACTAGTGAAAAACTGTTTTTT. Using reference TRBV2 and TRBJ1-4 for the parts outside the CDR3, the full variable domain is EPEVTQTPSHQVTQMGQEVILRCVPISNHLYFYWYRQILGQKVEFLVSFYNNEISEKSEIFDDQFSVERPDGSNFTLKIRSTKLEDSAMYFCASTRDSTSEKLFFGSGTQLSVL.

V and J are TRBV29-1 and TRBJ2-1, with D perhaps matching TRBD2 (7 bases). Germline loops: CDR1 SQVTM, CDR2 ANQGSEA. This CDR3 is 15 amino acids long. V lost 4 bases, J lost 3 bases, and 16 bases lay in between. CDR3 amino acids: CSVGGGLSFYNEQFF. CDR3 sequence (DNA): TGCAGCGTTGGGGGGGGGCTATCATTCTACAATGAGCAGTTCTTC.

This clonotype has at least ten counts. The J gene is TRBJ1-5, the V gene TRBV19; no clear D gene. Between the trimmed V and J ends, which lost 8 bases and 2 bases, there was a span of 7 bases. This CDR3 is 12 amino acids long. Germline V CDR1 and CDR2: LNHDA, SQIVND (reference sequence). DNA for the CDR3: TGTGCCAGTGGACCAGGCAATCAGCCCCAGCATTTT. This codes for CASGPGNQPQHF.

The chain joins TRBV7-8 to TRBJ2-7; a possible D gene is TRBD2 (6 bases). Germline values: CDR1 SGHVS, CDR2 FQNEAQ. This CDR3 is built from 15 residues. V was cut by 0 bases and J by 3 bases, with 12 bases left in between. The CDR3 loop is CASSLAGGLFYEQYF. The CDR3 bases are TGTGCCAGCAGCTTAGCGGGAGGACTGTTCTACGAGCAGTACTTC.

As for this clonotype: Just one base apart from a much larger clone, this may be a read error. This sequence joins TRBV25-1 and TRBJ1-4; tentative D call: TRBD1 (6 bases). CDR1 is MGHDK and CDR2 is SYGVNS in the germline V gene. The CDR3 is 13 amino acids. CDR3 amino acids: CASRDRTDEKLSF. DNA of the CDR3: TGTGCCAGCAGAGACAGGACAGACGAAAAACTGTCTTTT.

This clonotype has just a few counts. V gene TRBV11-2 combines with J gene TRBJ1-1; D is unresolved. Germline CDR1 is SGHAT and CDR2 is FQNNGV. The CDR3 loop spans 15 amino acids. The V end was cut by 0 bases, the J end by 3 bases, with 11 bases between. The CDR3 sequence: CASSLDGEPYTEAFF. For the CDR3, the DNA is TGTGCCAGCAGCTTAGACGGGGAACCTTACACTGAAGCTTTCTTT.

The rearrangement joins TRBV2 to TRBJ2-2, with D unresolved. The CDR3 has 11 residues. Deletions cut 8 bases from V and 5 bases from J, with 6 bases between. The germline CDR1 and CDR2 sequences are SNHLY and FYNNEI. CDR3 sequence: CASVRTGELFF. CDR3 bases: TGTGCCAGCGTTAGGACCGGGGAGCTGTTTTTT.

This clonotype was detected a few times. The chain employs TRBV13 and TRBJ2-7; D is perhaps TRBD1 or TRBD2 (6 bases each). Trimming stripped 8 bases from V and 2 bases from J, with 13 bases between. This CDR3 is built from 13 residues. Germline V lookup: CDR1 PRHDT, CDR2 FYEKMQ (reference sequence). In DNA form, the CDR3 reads TGTGCCAGCTATTCCGGGGGCCCCTACGAGCAGTACTTC. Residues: CASYSGGPYEQYF.

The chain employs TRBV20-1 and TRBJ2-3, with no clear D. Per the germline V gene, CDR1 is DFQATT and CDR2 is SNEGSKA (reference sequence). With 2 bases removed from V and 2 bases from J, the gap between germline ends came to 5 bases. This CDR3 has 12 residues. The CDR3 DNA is TGCAGTGCTAGATCCATCACAGATACGCAGTATTTT. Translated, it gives CSARSITDTQYF.

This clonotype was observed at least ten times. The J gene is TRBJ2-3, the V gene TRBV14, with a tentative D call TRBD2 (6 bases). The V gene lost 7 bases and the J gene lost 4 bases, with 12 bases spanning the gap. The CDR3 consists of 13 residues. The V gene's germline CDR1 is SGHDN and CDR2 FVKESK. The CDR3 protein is CASNRERADTQYF. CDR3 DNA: TGTGCCAGCAATCGGGAGCGGGCAGATACGCAGTATTTT.

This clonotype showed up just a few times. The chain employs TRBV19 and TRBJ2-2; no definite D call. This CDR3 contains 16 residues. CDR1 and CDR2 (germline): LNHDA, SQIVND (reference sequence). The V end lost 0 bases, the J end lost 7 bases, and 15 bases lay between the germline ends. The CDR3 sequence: CASSIDPRDTGGELFF. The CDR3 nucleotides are TGTGCCAGTAGTATAGACCCGCGTGACACCGGCGGGGAGCTGTTTTTT.

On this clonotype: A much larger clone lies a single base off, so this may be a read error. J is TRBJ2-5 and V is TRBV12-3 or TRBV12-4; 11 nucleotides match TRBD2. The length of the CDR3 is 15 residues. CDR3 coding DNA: TGTGCCAGCGGTTTCGGGACTAGCGGTCTTGCGACCCAGTACTTC. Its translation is CASGFGTSGLATQYF.

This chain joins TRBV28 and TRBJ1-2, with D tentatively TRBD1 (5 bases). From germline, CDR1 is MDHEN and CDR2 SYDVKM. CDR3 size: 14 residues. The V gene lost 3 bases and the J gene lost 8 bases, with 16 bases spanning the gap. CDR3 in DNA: TGTGCCAGCAGTTTCGGGACGCAATATTTGGGCTACACCTTC. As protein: CASSFGTQYLGYTF.

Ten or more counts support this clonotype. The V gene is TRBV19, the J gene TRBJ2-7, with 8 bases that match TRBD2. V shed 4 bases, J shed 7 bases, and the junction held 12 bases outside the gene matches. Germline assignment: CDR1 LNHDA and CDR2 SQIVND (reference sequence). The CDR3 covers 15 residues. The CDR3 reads CASSTGLAAIGEQYF. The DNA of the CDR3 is TGTGCCAGTAGTACCGGACTAGCCGCCATTGGGGAGCAGTACTTC.

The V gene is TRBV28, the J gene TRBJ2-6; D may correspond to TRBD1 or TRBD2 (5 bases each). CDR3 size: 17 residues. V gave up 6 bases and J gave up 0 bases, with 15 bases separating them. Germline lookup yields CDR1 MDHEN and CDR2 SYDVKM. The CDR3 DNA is TGTGCCAGCAGGTCGCAGGGCGGAGGCTCTGGGGCCAACGTCCTGACTTTC. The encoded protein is CASRSQGGGSGANVLTF.

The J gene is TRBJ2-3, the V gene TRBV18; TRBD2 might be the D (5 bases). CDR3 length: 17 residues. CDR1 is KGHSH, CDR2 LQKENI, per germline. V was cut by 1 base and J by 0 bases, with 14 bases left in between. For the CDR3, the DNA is TGTGCCAGCTCACCACGAGGGTCCGGGATCAGCACAGATACGCAGTATTTT. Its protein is CASSPRGSGISTDTQYF.

DNA for the CDR3: TGTGCCAGCAGCAACCAGGGAACTGAAGCTTTCTTT. Amino acid sequence: CASSNQGTEAFF. The chain couples TRBV12-3 or TRBV12-4 to TRBJ1-1; D might be TRBD1 (5 bases). V was pared by 6 bases and J by 5 bases, with 10 bases between. The CDR3 contains 12 residues.

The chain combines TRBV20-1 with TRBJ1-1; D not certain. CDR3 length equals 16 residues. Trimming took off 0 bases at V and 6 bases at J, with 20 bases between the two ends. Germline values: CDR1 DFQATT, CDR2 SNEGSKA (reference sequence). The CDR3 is CSARDRAQHRTSEAFF. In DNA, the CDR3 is TGCAGTGCTAGAGATCGGGCACAGCACCGAACATCTGAAGCTTTCTTT.

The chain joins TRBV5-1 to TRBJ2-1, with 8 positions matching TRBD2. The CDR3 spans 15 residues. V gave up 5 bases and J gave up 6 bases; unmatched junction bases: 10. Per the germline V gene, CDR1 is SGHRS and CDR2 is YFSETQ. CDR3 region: CASRQVGREVNEQFF. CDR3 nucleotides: TGCGCCAGCAGGCAGGTAGGGCGGGAGGTCAATGAGCAGTTCTTC.

Written as DNA, the CDR3 is TGTGCCAGCAGCTTAGAGGGGGCCAGCTCCTACAATGAGCAGTTCTTC. It is translated as CASSLEGASSYNEQFF. V is TRBV11-3 and J is TRBJ2-1; D is perhaps TRBD1 (6 bases). Per the germline V gene, CDR1 is SGHNT and CDR2 is YENEEA. This CDR3 has 16 amino acids. The V gene lost 0 bases and the J gene lost 0 bases, with 9 bases spanning the gap.

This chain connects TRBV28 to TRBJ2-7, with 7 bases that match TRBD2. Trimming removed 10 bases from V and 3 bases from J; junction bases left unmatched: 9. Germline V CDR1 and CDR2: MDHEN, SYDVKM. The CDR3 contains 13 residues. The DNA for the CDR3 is TGTGCCACCGTGGGGGGAGGGCACTACGAGCAGTACTTC. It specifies CATVGGGHYEQYF.

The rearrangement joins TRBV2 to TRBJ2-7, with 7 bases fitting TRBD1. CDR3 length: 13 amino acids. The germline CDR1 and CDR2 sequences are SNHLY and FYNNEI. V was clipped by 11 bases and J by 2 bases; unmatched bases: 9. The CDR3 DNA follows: TGTGCCGGAGGAAGGGACAGCACCTACGAGCAGTACTTC. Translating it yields CAGGRDSTYEQYF.

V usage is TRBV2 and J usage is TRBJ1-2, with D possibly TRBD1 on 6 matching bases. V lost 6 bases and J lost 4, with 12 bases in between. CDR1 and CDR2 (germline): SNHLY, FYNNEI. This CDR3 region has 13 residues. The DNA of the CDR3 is TGTGCCAGCAGGACCACAGGGCCCTATGGCTACACCTTC. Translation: CASRTTGPYGYTF.